A single sample gave rise to the 14 T cell receptor beta chains below, sequenced in a study of blood T cell repertoires in COVID-19. Produced via immunoSEQ multiplex PCR; TCRdb's table is partial and in-frame only. The profile shows more than 95,000 clones, approximately 90% of them singletons. The sequenced sample consisted of peripheral blood. These receptor sequences come from a woman older than 75 with acute or convalescent COVID-19.

A note on this clone: This sample also contains other DNA sequences that code for the same CDR3. The rearrangement links TRBV5-1 to TRBJ1-1; D is uncertain. Trimming stripped 4 bases from V and 1 base from J, with 11 bases between. CDR1 and CDR2 (germline): SGHRS, YFSETQ. The CDR3 totals 14 residues. The CDR3 DNA reads as TGCGCCAGCAGCCTAGTCGGTGGGAACACTGAAGCTTTCTTT. Translating gives CASSLVGGNTEAFF. Full variable domain (missing parts from reference TRBV5-1 and TRBJ1-1): KAGVTQTPRYLIKTRGQQVTLSCSPISGHRSVSWYQQTPGQGLQFLFEYFSETQRNKGNFPGRFSGRQFSNSRSEMNVSTLELGDSALYLCASSLVGGNTEAFFGQGTRLTVV.

The genes are TRBV18 and TRBJ2-7; 9 bases are a match to TRBD2. This CDR3 contains 15 residues. The V and J ends lost 2 bases and 2 bases, in that order; junction bases with no gene match: 4. Germline CDR1 reads KGHSH; CDR2 reads LQKENI. CDR3 residues: CASSPSSGDPYEQYF. The CDR3 region has the DNA TGTGCCAGCTCACCATCTAGCGGGGACCCCTACGAGCAGTACTTC.

The rearrangement uses TRBV24-1 and TRBJ2-2; TRBD2 matches 8 bases. CDR1 and CDR2 from the germline V gene are KGHDR and SFDVKD. This CDR3 spans 15 amino acids. The V gene end was trimmed by 4 bases and the J gene end by 7 bases; junction bases not matched to a gene: 7. The CDR3 DNA reads TGTGCCACCAGTGACCCGGCGGGGGGCTTCGGGGAGCTGTTTTTT. Protein: CATSDPAGGFGELFF.

Written as DNA, the CDR3 is TGTGCCAGCAGCCAAGACGCAAGGGAGGGTGAGCAGTTCTTC. This sequence encodes CASSQDAREGEQFF. V is TRBV4-2 and J is TRBJ2-1, with 7 bases identical to TRBD2. Germline V gives CDR1 LGHNA, CDR2 YNFKEQ. V was pared by 0 bases and J by 9 bases, with 5 bases of the junction left unmatched. This CDR3 contains 14 residues.

The J gene is TRBJ1-5, the V gene TRBV6-2 or TRBV6-3, with 8 bases matching TRBD1. Unmatched junction bases numbered 9, after V lost 5 bases and J lost 0 bases. CDR3 length equals 17 residues. The germline V gene has CDR1 MNHEY and CDR2 SVGEGT. CDR3 protein: CASSTRTGIRSNQPQHF. CDR3 DNA sequence: TGTGCCAGCAGTACCCGGACAGGGATACGTAGCAATCAGCCCCAGCATTTT.

This chain connects TRBV6-5 to TRBJ2-7, with D perhaps TRBD2 (5 bases). The CDR3 has 14 amino acids. The germline V gene has CDR1 MNHEY and CDR2 SVGAGI. Deletions cut 5 bases from V and 0 bases from J, with 11 bases between. In DNA form, the CDR3 reads TGTGCCAGCAGTCTCGGGGAGAGCTCCTACGAGCAGTACTTC. Translation gives CASSLGESSYEQYF.

With regard to this clone: Other DNA sequences in the same sample also yield this CDR3. This sequence joins TRBV9 and TRBJ2-6; D is undetermined. V lost 4 bases and J 1 base, leaving 12 bases between the germline ends. Looked up from germline, CDR1 is SGDLS and CDR2 is YYNGEE. The CDR3 runs to 16 residues. The CDR3 region is CASSQHYSSGANVLTF. The CDR3 coding sequence is TGTGCCAGCAGCCAACACTACTCTTCTGGGGCCAACGTCCTGACTTTC.

Only a few counts were recorded for this clone. The chain links TRBV7-8 to TRBJ2-2, with TRBD1 matching over 8 bases. CDR1 SGHVS and CDR2 FQNEAQ come from the germline V gene. After removal of 5 bases from V and 7 bases from J, the junction contained 12 bases not matched to a gene. This CDR3 comprises 16 residues. The CDR3 DNA is TGTGCCAGCAGCAGCCGAGACAGGGGTCTTGTCGGGGAGCTGTTTTTT. Protein: CASSSRDRGLVGELFF.

This rearrangement joins TRBV5-4 to TRBJ2-7; 8 bases are a match to TRBD2. After removal of 4 bases from V and 0 bases from J, the junction contained 9 bases not matched to a gene. The CDR3 is 16 residues long. Germline CDR1 SGHNT, CDR2 YYREEE (reference sequence). This CDR3 is CASSPEVAGHSYEQYF. In DNA form, the CDR3 reads TGTGCCAGCAGCCCAGAAGTAGCGGGGCACTCCTACGAGCAGTACTTC.

V and J are TRBV19 and TRBJ2-5; D is undetermined. Germline CDR1 reads LNHDA; CDR2 reads SQIVND (reference sequence). V lost 5 bases and J lost 3, with 13 bases in between. The CDR3 has 14 residues. CDR3 protein: CASSVGSVEETQYF. The DNA of the CDR3 is TGTGCCAGTAGTGTGGGCAGTGTGGAAGAGACCCAGTACTTC. Drawing the rest from reference TRBV19 and TRBJ2-5, the complete variable domain is DGGITQSPKYLFRKEGQNVTLSCEQNLNHDAMYWYRQDPGQGLRLIYYSQIVNDFQKGDIAEGYSVSREKKESFPLTVTSAQKNPTAFYLCASSVGSVEETQYFGPGTRLLVL.

Only a few counts were recorded for this clone. The rearrangement uses TRBV5-1 and TRBJ2-3; the D gene is possibly TRBD2 (7 bases). Deletions cut 5 bases from V and 0 bases from J, with 16 bases between. The CDR3 covers 16 residues. Germline V gene sequence: CDR1 SGHRS, CDR2 YFSETQ. In nucleotides, the CDR3 is TGCGCCAGCAGGGCTGGGGGGGCGGTGAGCACAGATACGCAGTATTTT. It codes for CASRAGGAVSTDTQYF.

The genes are TRBV28 and TRBJ1-5; tentative D call: TRBD1 (6 bases). Trimming pared 6 bases from V and 1 base from J, leaving 13 bases between. Germline V gives CDR1 MDHEN, CDR2 SYDVKM. The CDR3 runs 15 residues. CDR3 protein: CASSSWTASNQPQHF. CDR3 coding DNA: TGTGCCAGCAGCTCTTGGACAGCAAGCAATCAGCCCCAGCATTTT.

This clone was detected only a few times. The chain has TRBV7-2 and TRBJ2-7; D possibly corresponds to TRBD2 (6 bases). V was trimmed by 7 bases and J by 0 bases, leaving 10 bases between them. CDR1 is SGHTA and CDR2 is FQGNSA in the germline V gene. The CDR3 extends over 13 amino acids. CDR3 residues: CASTTGGSYEQYF. In nucleotides, the CDR3 is TGTGCCAGCACAACCGGGGGCTCCTACGAGCAGTACTTC.

The chain carries TRBV7-2 and TRBJ2-5, with 7 bases aligning to TRBD2. Per germline, CDR1 SGHTA and CDR2 FQGNSA. V was pared by 4 bases and J by 1 base, with 6 bases of the junction left unmatched. The CDR3 runs to 15 residues. As DNA, the CDR3 is TGTGCCAGCAGCTCGAGTCGGACTAGCCAAGAGACCCAGTACTTC. Translation: CASSSSRTSQETQYF. The full variable domain, with the rest looked up from reference TRBV7-2 and TRBJ2-5, is GAGVSQSPSNKVTEKGKDVELRCDPISGHTALYWYRQSLGQGLEFLIYFQGNSAPDKSGLPSDRFSAERTGGSVSTLTIQRTQQEDSAVYLCASSSSRTSQETQYFGPGTRLLVL.